What follows is one T cell receptor (beta chain) and its context. The data stem from a study of CXCR3-negative and CXCR3-positive naive CD8 T cells. The authors made the TRB cDNA libraries by 5' RACE using UMI labels. TCRdb derives one entry per CDR3 protein from the 5' RACE reads, leaving out DNA. This sample's clone table lists 40,000 to 45,000 distinct CDR3 sequences. Looked up from germline, CDR1 is SGHDN and CDR2 is FVKESK. The CDR3 runs to 16 residues. The sequence came from a human donor in good health. Some clones in this sample may be carry-over from other donors' samples. The sequencing sample was made of naive CXCR3- CD8+ T cells from blood. Subset noted: CD45RO-CCR7+CD27+CD95- naive CD8+ T cells lacking CXCR3 (TNR3-). The chain uses TRBV14 and TRBJ2-1; the D gene TCRdb calls, TRBD1, cannot be checked with no DNA. The CDR3 is CASSQDPRRGYNEQFF.